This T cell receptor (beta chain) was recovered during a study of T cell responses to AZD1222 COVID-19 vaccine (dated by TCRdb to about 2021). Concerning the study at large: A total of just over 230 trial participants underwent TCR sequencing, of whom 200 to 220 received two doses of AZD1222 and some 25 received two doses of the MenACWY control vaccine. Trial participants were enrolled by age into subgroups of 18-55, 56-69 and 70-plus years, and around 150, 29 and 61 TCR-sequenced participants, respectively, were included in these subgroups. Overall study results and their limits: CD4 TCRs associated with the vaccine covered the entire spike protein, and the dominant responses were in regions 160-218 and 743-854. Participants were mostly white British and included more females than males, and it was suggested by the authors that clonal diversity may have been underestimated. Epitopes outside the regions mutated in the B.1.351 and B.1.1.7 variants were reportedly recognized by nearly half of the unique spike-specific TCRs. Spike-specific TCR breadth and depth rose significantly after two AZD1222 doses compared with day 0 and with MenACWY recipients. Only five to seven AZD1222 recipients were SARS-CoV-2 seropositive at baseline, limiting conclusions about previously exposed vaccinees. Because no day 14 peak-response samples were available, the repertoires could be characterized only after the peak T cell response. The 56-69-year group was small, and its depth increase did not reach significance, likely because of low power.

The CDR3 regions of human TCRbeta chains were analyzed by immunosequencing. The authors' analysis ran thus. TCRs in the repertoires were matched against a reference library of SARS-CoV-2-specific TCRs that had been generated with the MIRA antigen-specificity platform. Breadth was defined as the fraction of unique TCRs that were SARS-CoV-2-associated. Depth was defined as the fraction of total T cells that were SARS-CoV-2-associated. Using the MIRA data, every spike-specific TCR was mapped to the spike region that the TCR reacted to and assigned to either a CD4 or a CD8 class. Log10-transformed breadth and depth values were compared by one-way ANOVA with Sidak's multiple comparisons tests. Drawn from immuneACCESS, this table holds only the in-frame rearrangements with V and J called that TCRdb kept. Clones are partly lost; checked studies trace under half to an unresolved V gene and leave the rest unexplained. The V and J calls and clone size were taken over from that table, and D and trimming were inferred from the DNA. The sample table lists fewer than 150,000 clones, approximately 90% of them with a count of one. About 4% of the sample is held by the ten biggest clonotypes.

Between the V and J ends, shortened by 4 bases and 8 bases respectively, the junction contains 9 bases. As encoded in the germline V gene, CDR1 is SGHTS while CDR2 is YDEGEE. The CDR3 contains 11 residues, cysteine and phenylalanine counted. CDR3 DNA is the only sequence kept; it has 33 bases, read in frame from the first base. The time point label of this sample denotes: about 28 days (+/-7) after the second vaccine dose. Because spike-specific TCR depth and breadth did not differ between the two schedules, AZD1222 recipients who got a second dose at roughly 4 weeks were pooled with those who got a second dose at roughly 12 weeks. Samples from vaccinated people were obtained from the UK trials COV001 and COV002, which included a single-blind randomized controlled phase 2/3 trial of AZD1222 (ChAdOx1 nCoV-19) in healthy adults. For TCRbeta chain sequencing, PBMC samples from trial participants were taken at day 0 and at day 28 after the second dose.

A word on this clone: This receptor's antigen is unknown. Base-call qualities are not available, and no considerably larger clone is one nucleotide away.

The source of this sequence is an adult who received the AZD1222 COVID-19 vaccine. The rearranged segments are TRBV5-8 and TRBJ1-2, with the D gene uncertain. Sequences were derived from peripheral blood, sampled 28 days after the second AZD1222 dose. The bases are TGTGCCAGCAGCAAAAACAGAGGCTACACCTTC. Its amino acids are CASSKNRGYTF.